These 21 T cell receptor beta chains originate from one sample sequenced in a study of blood T cell repertoires in COVID-19. Repertoires were generated with immunoSEQ multiplex PCR, while TCRdb's copy carries only in-frame clones and drops some. Among around 68,000 clones listed, approximately 91% were seen once. Sequenced input: peripheral blood. Source of these receptors: a human donor in a cohort sampled during active COVID-19.

This chain joins TRBV5-4 and TRBJ2-1, with a weak D call TRBD2 (5 bases). Germline V lookup: CDR1 SGHNT, CDR2 YYREEE (reference sequence). The CDR3 is made up of 13 amino acids. Trimming removed 1 base at V and 9 bases at J, with 11 bases between. CDR3 coding DNA: TGTGCCAGCAGCTTGAAACTAGACGGTGAGCAGTTCTTC. It translates to CASSLKLDGEQFF.

In this sample, this clone turned up once. This chain joins TRBV2 and TRBJ1-1, with D possibly matching TRBD1 (5 bases). CDR1 SNHLY and CDR2 FYNNEI come from the germline V gene. The V gene lost 4 bases and the J gene lost 5 bases, with 11 bases spanning the gap. This CDR3 contains 13 residues. Here the CDR3 reads CASSVEPGTEAFF. CDR3 coding DNA: TGTGCCAGCAGTGTGGAGCCAGGGACTGAAGCTTTCTTT.

There are a few counts of this clone. The chain combines TRBV2 with TRBJ1-1; D unresolved. The germline V and J ends were trimmed by 4 bases and 1 base, with 7 bases remaining between them. The CDR3 runs 13 residues. Germline CDR1 is SNHLY and CDR2 is FYNNEI. CDR3 sequence: CASSVRSNTEAFF. DNA of the CDR3: TGTGCCAGCAGTGTGAGGTCGAACACTGAAGCTTTCTTT.

This sequence joins TRBV28 and TRBJ1-2; 9 bases agree with TRBD1. This CDR3 has 12 amino acids. Germline V lookup: CDR1 MDHEN, CDR2 SYDVKM. The V gene end was trimmed by 6 bases and the J gene end by 5 bases; junction bases not matched to a gene: 1. DNA of the CDR3: TGTGCCAGCAGGGACAGGGGATATGGCTACACCTTC. As protein: CASRDRGYGYTF.

V is TRBV5-1 and J is TRBJ2-7, with 7 bases fitting TRBD1. J gave up 3 bases and V 0 bases, and 6 bases lay outside the gene matches. The CDR3 totals 15 residues. Germline V CDR1 and CDR2: SGHRS, YFSETQ. The CDR3 protein is CASSLGGQQSYEQYF. For the CDR3, the DNA is TGCGCCAGCAGCTTGGGGGGACAGCAAAGCTACGAGCAGTACTTC.

This clone was seen only once. The genes are TRBV4-3 and TRBJ1-6, with 7 bases that match TRBD1. The germline V gene has CDR1 LGHNA and CDR2 YSLEER. V trimming: 1 base; J trimming: 9 bases; junction bases outside the gene matches: 6. CDR3 length equals 15 residues. CDR3 sequence reads: CASSQGWTGGSPLHF. The CDR3 DNA is TGCGCCAGCAGCCAAGGTTGGACAGGCGGTTCACCCCTCCACTTT.

The rearrangement joins TRBV18 to TRBJ1-6; 10 bases match TRBD1. Germline V gives CDR1 KGHSH, CDR2 LQKENI. The CDR3 contains 16 residues. Unmatched junction bases numbered 9, after V lost 3 bases and J lost 10 bases. The CDR3 reads CASSPTGTGEVSPLHF. CDR3 bases: TGTGCCAGCTCACCTACCGGGACAGGGGAAGTGTCACCCCTCCACTTT.

The J gene is TRBJ2-7, the V gene TRBV6-6; TRBD2 aligns across 8 bases. CDR1 is MNHNY, CDR2 SVGAGI, per germline (reference sequence). The length of the CDR3 is 13 residues. Trimming removed 7 bases from V and 6 bases from J; junction bases left unmatched: 8. The CDR3 region is CASTRSGGGEQYF. DNA for the CDR3: TGTGCCAGCACCAGATCCGGGGGGGGCGAGCAGTACTTC.

In this sample, this clone turned up once. The chain employs TRBV20-1 and TRBJ2-3; D gene unclear. Germline V lookup: CDR1 DFQATT, CDR2 SNEGSKA (reference sequence). This CDR3 comprises 11 residues. With 6 bases removed from V and 6 bases from J, the gap between germline ends came to 10 bases. The CDR3 loop reads CSAGLEDTQYF. In DNA, the CDR3 is TGCAGTGCCGGGTTGGAGGATACGCAGTATTTT.

This chain uses TRBV20-1 with TRBJ2-7, with D maybe TRBD2 (5 bases). The length of the CDR3 is 15 residues. From germline, CDR1 is DFQATT and CDR2 SNEGSKA (reference sequence). The V end lost 3 bases, the J end lost 1 base, and 16 bases lay between the germline ends. DNA for the CDR3: TGCAGTGCTAGTCTGTGGCGGGCCGGTTCCTACGAGCAGTACTTC. Amino acid sequence: CSASLWRAGSYEQYF.

The chain couples TRBV6-2 or TRBV6-3 to TRBJ1-5; D may be TRBD1 (5 bases). The CDR3 is 14 residues long. From germline, CDR1 is MNHEY and CDR2 SVGEGT. Deletions cut 5 bases from V and 0 bases from J, with 8 bases between. The CDR3 loop is CASSIDSSNQPQHF. In DNA form, the CDR3 reads TGTGCCAGCAGTATAGACAGTAGCAATCAGCCCCAGCATTTT.

V gene TRBV6-6 combines with J gene TRBJ2-2; 7 nucleotides line up with TRBD1. Per the germline V gene, CDR1 is MNHNY and CDR2 is SVGAGI (reference sequence). The CDR3 covers 15 residues. Trimming removed 5 bases from V and 3 bases from J; junction bases left unmatched: 6. CDR3 protein: CASSRTGTDTGELFF. In DNA form, the CDR3 reads TGTGCCAGCAGTCGGACCGGGACAGACACCGGGGAGCTGTTTTTT.

This clone was found a few times. This rearrangement joins TRBV6-5 to TRBJ1-5, with no clear D. Per the germline V gene, CDR1 is MNHEY and CDR2 is SVGAGI. V lost 2 bases and J 3 bases, leaving 8 bases between the germline ends. The CDR3 contains 14 residues. In DNA form, the CDR3 reads TGTGCCAGCAGTTACGGGCAGTTCAATCAGCCCCAGCATTTT. Protein sequence: CASSYGQFNQPQHF.

The genes are TRBV7-2 and TRBJ2-7, with TRBD2 matching over 7 bases. This CDR3 spans 15 amino acids. Trimming took 2 bases from V and 0 from J; bases not matched to a gene: 4. Germline assignment: CDR1 SGHTA and CDR2 FQGNSA. This CDR3 is CASSLTSVSSYEQYF. The CDR3 DNA is TGTGCCAGCAGCTTAACTAGCGTTAGCTCCTACGAGCAGTACTTC.

This chain joins TRBV13 and TRBJ2-1; 7 nucleotides align to TRBD1. V gave up 5 bases and J gave up 8 bases; unmatched junction bases: 15. Germline V lookup: CDR1 PRHDT, CDR2 FYEKMQ (reference sequence). The CDR3 has 16 amino acids. CDR3 amino acids: CASSPAGRGLIDEQFF. The CDR3 nucleotides read TGTGCCAGCAGCCCCGCGGGCAGGGGGTTAATCGATGAGCAGTTCTTC. The full variable domain, rest sourced from reference TRBV13 and TRBJ2-1, is AAGVIQSPRHLIKEKRETATLKCYPIPRHDTVYWYQQGPGQDPQFLISFYEKMQSDKGSIPDRFSAQQFSDYHSELNMSSLELGDSALYFCASSPAGRGLIDEQFFGPGTRLTVL.

The chain recombines TRBV9 with TRBJ2-7; D is possibly TRBD2 (6 bases). Per germline, CDR1 SGDLS and CDR2 YYNGEE. This CDR3 contains 15 residues. V gave up 3 bases and J gave up 0 bases, with 13 bases separating them. The DNA of the CDR3 is TGTGCCAGCAGCGAGACGGCGGGACCCTCCTACGAGCAGTACTTC. Translation gives CASSETAGPSYEQYF.

The chain employs TRBV5-1 and TRBJ2-1, with D possibly TRBD1 on 6 matching bases. Trimming removed 4 bases at V and 5 bases at J, with 10 bases between. The CDR3 is made up of 13 amino acids. Germline CDR1 and CDR2: SGHRS and YFSETQ. The CDR3 loop is CASSPGQNNEQFF. The CDR3 DNA reads TGCGCCAGCAGCCCAGGACAGAACAATGAGCAGTTCTTC.

The J gene is TRBJ1-5, the V gene TRBV6-6; the match to TRBD1 covers 7 bases. The CDR3 is made up of 16 amino acids. V shed 5 bases, J shed 8 bases, and the junction held 15 bases outside the gene matches. Per the germline V gene, CDR1 is MNHNY and CDR2 is SVGAGI (reference sequence). CDR3 sequence: CASSPRQGGIQEPQHF. The DNA for the CDR3 is TGTGCCAGCAGTCCCCGGCAGGGGGGCATCCAGGAGCCCCAGCATTTT.

The gene calls are TRBV18 and TRBJ2-7; tentatively, D is TRBD1 (6 bases). The ends were cut back, 5 bases at V and 5 bases at J, with 16 bases in the middle. There are 14 residues in the CDR3. Per germline, CDR1 KGHSH and CDR2 LQKENI. This chain's CDR3 is CASSSPDSPNEQYF. The CDR3 coding sequence is TGTGCCAGCTCATCCCCGGACAGTCCGAACGAGCAGTACTTC.

The V and J genes are TRBV19 and TRBJ1-2, with D perhaps matching TRBD1 (6 bases). The V end lost 7 bases, the J end lost 6 bases, and 18 bases lay between the germline ends. Germline V gene sequence: CDR1 LNHDA, CDR2 SQIVND (reference sequence). The CDR3 consists of 14 residues. The CDR3 DNA is TGTGCCAGTACCCCTGGGGGCATTATAAATGGCTACACCTTC. Translation: CASTPGGIINGYTF.

The CDR3 bases are TGTGCCAGCAGCCCTATAAACCGACTAGCGGGAGATATAGATGAGCAGTTCTTC. This translates into CASSPINRLAGDIDEQFF. The chain uses TRBV5-6 and TRBJ2-1, with 12 bases identical to TRBD2. Germline V gene data show CDR1 as SGHDT and CDR2 as YYEEEE. This CDR3 has 18 amino acids. The J segment lost 8 bases and the V segment lost 4 bases, leaving 16 bases of the junction unmatched.